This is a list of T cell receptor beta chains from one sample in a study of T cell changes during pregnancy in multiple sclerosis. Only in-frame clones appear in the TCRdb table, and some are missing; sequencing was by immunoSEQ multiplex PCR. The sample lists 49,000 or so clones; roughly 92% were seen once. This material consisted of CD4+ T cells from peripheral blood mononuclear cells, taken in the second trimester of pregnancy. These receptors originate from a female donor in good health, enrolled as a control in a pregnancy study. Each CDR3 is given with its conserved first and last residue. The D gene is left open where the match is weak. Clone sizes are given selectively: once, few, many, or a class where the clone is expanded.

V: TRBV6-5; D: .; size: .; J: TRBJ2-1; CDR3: CASSRTWGYNEQFF; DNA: TGTGCCAGCAGTAGGACTTGGGGCTACAATGAGCAGTTCTTC
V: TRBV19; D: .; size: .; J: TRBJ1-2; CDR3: CASTEGQYAPYGYTF; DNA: TGTGCCAGTACCGAAGGACAGTACGCTCCCTATGGCTACACCTTC
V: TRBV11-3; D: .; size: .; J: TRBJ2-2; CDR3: CASSASMPGGDSGELFF; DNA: TGTGCCAGCAGCGCGAGTATGCCGGGCGGGGATAGCGGGGAGCTGTTTTTT
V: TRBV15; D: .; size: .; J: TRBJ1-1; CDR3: CATSRDSRGFTEAFF; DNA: TGTGCCACCAGCAGAGATTCGCGGGGCTTCACTGAAGCTTTCTTT
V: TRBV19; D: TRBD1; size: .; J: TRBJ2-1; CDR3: CASGQGAYNEQFF; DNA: TGTGCCAGTGGACAGGGGGCCTACAATGAGCAGTTCTTC
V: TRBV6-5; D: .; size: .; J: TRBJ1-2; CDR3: CASSSGSRGYGYTF; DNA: TGTGCCAGCAGTTCAGGGTCCCGAGGCTATGGCTACACCTTC
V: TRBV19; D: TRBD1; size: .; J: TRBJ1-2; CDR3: CASSTIGQGRNGYTF; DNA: TGTGCCAGTAGTACCATAGGACAGGGGAGAAATGGCTACACCTTC
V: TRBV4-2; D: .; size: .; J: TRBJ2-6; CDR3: CASSQQALRSGANVLTF; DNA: TGTGCCAGCAGCCAACAGGCTTTAAGGTCTGGGGCCAACGTCCTGACTTTC
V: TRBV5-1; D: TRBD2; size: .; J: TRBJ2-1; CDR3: CASSHPGGIGNEQFF; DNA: TGCGCCAGCAGCCACCCGGGGGGAATAGGCAATGAGCAGTTCTTC
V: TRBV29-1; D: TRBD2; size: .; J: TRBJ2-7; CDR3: CSVLTSGEFIWYF; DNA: TGCAGCGTGCTGACTAGCGGGGAGTTTATATGGTACTTC
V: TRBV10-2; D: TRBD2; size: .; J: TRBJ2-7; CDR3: CASTEAGLVYEQYF; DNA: TGCGCCAGCACCGAAGCGGGACTAGTATACGAGCAGTACTTC
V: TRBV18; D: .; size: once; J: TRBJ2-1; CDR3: CASSTARGEAYNEQFF; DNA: TGTGCCAGCTCAACCGCCAGGGGGGAAGCCTACAATGAGCAGTTCTTC
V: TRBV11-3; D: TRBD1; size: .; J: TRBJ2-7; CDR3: CASSSPDRTYEQYF; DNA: TGTGCCAGCAGTTCACCGGACAGGACCTACGAGCAGTACTTC
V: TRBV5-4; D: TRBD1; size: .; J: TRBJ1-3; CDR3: CASSGEGARGNTIYF; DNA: TGTGCCAGCAGCGGAGAGGGGGCGCGTGGAAACACCATATATTTT
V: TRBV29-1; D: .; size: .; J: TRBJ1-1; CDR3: CSVKGLRTEAFF; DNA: TGCAGCGTGAAGGGGCTGCGGACTGAAGCTTTCTTT
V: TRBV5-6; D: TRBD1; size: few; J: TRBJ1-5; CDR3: CASSSLGGVTGGNQPQHF; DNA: TGTGCCAGCAGCTCCCTGGGAGGTGTGACAGGGGGCAATCAGCCCCAGCATTTT
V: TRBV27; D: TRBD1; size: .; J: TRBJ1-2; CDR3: CASSRVGTGHGYTF; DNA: TGTGCCAGCAGCCGGGTCGGGACAGGCCATGGCTACACCTTC
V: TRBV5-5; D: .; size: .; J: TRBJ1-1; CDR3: CASSLEAANTEAFF; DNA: TGTGCCAGCAGCTTGGAGGCGGCTAACACTGAAGCTTTCTTT
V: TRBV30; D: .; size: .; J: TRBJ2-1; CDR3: CAWSVGLNPPSNEQFF; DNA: TGTGCCTGGAGTGTTGGACTCAACCCTCCTTCGAATGAGCAGTTCTTC
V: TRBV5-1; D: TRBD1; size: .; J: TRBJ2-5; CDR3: CASSLRGQGSGEQYF; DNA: TGCGCCAGCAGCCTAAGGGGACAGGGCTCGGGAGAGCAGTACTTC
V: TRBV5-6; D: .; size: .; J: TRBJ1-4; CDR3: CASSPDRNEKLFF; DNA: TGTGCCAGCAGCCCCGACAGAAATGAAAAACTGTTTTTT
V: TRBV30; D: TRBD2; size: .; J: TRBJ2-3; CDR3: CAWSLGLRRGRTDTQYF; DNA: TGTGCCTGGAGTCTAGGGTTAAGGCGGGGGAGAACAGATACGCAGTATTTT
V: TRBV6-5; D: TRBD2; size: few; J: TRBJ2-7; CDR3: CASSQSSGGIYEQYF; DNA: TGTGCCAGCAGCCAATCTAGCGGGGGGATCTACGAGCAGTACTTC
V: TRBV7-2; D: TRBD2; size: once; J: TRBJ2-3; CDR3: CASTPGLASYTQYF; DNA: TGTGCCAGTACCCCGGGACTAGCAAGCTATACGCAGTATTTT
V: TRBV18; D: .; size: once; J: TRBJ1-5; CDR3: CASSPNPPGVGNQPQHF; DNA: TGTGCCAGCTCACCCAACCCCCCGGGGGTCGGTAATCAGCCCCAGCATTTT
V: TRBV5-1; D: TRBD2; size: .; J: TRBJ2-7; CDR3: CASSLAETSGVPYEQYF; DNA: TGCGCCAGCAGCTTGGCCGAGACTAGCGGGGTTCCGTACGAGCAGTACTTC
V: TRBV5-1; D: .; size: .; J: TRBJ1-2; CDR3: CASSLVAGDGYTF; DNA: TGCGCCAGCAGCTTGGTAGCAGGGGATGGCTACACCTTC
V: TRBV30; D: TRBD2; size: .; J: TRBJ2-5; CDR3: CAWGLGRLGTQYF; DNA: TGTGCCTGGGGACTCGGGAGGTTGGGGACCCAGTACTTC
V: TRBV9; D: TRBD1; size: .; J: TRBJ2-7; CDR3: CASSVGSDRVYEQYF; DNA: TGTGCCAGCAGCGTGGGGAGCGACAGGGTCTACGAGCAGTACTTC
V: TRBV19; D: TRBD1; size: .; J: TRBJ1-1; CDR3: CASSSRDRGNTEAFF; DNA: TGTGCCAGTAGTAGCCGCGACAGGGGGAACACTGAAGCTTTCTTT
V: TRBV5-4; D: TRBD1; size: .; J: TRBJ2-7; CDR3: CASSSPGQGVEQYF; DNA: TGTGCCAGCAGCTCGCCGGGACAGGGGGTCGAGCAGTACTTC
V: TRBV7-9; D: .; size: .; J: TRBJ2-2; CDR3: CASGGGRGHSNTGELFF; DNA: TGTGCCAGCGGGGGGGGTCGGGGACATTCGAACACCGGGGAGCTGTTTTTT